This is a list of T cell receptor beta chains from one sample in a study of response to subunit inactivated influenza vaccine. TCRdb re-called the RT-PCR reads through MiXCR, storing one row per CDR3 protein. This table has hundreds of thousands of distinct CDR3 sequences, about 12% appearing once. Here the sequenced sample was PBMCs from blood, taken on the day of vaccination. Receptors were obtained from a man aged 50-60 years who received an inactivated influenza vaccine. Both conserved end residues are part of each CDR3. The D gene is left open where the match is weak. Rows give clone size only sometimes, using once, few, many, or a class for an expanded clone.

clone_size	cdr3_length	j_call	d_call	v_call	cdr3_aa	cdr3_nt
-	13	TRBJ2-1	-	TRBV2	CASSVTQYNEQFF	TGTGCCAGCAGTGTCACCCAATACAATGAGCAGTTCTTC
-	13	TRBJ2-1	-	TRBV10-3	CAISPNPSEEQFF	TGTGCCATCAGCCCAAACCCTAGCGAGGAGCAGTTCTTC
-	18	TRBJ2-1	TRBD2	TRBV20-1	CSAKVGMGLAGGLNEQFF	TGCAGTGCTAAGGTGGGAATGGGACTAGCGGGAGGGCTGAATGAGCAGTTCTTC
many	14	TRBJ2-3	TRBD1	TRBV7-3	CASSLGQETDTQYF	TGTGCCAGCAGCTTAGGACAGGAGACGGATACGCAGTATTTT
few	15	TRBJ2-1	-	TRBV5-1	CASSFPGGTYNEQFF	TGCGCCAGCAGCTTCCCGGGCGGGACTTACAATGAGCAGTTCTTC
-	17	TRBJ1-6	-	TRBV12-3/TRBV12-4	CASSPSGPGVHNSPLHF	TGTGCCAGCAGTCCCTCCGGGCCGGGGGTCCATAATTCACCCCTCCACTTT
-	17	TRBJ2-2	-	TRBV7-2	CASSLVGGPSNTGELFF	TGTGCCAGCAGCTTAGTAGGGGGGCCCTCGAACACCGGGGAGCTGTTTTTT
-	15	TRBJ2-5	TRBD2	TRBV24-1	CATSDGGGPRKTQYF	TGTGCCACCAGTGATGGCGGGGGGCCGAGGAAGACCCAGTACTTC
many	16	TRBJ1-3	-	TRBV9	CASSVGAGNSGNTIYF	TGTGCCAGCAGCGTAGGAGCAGGCAACTCTGGAAACACCATATATTTT
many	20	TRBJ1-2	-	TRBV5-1	CASFGGSPPPSIVLFYGYTF	TGCGCCAGCTTCGGGGGGTCTCCTCCCCCTTCAATTGTGCTTTTCTATGGCTACACCTTC
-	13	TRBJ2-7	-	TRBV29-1	CSVHTLFPSEQYF	TGCAGCGTACACACTCTCTTCCCCTCCGAGCAGTACTTC
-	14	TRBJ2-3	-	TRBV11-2	CASSLDHSSDTQYF	TGTGCCAGCAGCTTAGATCACAGCTCAGATACGCAGTATTTT
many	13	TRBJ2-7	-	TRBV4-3	CASSQGAGVEQYF	TGCGCCAGCAGCCAAGGGGCAGGGGTCGAGCAGTACTTC
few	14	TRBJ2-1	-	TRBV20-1	CSARDLRLGFPPFF	TGCAGTGCTAGAGATCTGAGACTAGGTTTCCCTCCGTTCTTC
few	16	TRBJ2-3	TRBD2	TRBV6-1	CASSPRRGVSTDTQYF	TGTGCCAGCAGCCCCAGGCGGGGGGTTAGCACAGATACGCAGTATTTT
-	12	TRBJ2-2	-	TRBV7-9	CASSAGSGELFF	TGTGCCAGCAGTGCAGGGTCCGGGGAGCTGTTTTTT
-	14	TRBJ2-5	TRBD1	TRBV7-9	CASSRSTGKETQYF	TGTGCCAGCAGCAGATCGACAGGGAAAGAGACCCAGTACTTC
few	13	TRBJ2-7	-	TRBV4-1	CASSQVGGTEQYF	TGCGCCAGCAGCCAAGTTGGGGGTACAGAGCAGTACTTC
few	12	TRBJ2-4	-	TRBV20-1	CSALRLKNIQYF	TGCAGTGCTCTGCGACTGAAAAACATTCAGTACTTC
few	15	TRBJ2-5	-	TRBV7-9	CASSLAGDNQETQYF	TGTGCCAGCAGCTTAGCGGGGGACAATCAAGAGACCCAGTACTTC